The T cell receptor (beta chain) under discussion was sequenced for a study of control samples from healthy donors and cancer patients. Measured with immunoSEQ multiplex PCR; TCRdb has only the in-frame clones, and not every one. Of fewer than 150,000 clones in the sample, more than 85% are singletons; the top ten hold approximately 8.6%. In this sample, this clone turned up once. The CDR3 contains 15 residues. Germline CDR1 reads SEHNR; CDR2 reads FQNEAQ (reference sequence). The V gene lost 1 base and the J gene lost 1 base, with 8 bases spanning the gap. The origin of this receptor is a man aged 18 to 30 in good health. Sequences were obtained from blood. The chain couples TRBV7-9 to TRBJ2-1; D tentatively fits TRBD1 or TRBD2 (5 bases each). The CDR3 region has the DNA TGTGCCAGCAGCTTAGGGGGGTTATCCTACAATGAGCAGTTCTTC. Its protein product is CASSLGGLSYNEQFF.